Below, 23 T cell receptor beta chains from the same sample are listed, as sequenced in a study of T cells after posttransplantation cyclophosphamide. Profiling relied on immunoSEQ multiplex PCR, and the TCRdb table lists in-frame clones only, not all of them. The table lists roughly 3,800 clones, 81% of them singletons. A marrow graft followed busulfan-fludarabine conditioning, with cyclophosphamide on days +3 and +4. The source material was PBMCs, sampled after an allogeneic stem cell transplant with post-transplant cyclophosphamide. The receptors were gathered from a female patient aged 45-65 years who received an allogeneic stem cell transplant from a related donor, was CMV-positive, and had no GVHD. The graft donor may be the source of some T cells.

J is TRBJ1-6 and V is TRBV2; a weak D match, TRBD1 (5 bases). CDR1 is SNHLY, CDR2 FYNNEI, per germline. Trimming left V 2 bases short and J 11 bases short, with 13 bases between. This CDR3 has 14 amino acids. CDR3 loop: CASSEQGVAAPLHF. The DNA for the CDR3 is TGTGCCAGCAGTGAACAAGGGGTTGCGGCACCCCTCCACTTT.

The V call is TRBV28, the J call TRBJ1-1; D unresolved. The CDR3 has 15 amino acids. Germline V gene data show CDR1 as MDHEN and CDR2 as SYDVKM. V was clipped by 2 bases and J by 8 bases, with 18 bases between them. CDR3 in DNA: TGTGCCAGCAGTTTAGATTCTGGGAGGTCATCGGAAGCTTTCTTT. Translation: CASSLDSGRSSEAFF. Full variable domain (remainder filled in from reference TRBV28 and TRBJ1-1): DVKVTQSSRYLVKRTGEKVFLECVQDMDHENMFWYRQDPGLGLRLIYFSYDVKMKEKGDIPEGYSVSREKKERFSLILESASTNQTSMYLCASSLDSGRSSEAFFGQGTRLTVV.

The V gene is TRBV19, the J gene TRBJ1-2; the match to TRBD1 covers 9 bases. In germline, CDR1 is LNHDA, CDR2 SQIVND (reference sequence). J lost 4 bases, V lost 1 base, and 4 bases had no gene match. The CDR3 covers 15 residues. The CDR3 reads CASSIAATGGYGYTF. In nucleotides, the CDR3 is TGTGCCAGTAGTATAGCCGCGACAGGGGGCTATGGCTACACCTTC.

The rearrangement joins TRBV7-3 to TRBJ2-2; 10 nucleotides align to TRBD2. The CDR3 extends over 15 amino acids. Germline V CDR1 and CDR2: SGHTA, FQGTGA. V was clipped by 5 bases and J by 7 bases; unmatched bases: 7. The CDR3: CASSPSSGRIGELFF. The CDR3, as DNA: TGTGCCAGCAGCCCATCTAGCGGGAGAATCGGGGAGCTGTTTTTT.

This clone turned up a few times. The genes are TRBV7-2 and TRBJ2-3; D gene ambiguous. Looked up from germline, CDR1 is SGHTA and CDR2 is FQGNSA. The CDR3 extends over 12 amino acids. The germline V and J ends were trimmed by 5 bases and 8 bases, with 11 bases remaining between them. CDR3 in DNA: TGTGCCAGCAGCACCCCCTCGGGTACGCAGTATTTT. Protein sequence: CASSTPSGTQYF.

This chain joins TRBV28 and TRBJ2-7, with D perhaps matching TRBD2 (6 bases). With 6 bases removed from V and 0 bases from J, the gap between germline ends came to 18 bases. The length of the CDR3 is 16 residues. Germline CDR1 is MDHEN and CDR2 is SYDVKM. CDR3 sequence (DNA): TGTGCCAGCAGCTCCATCGGGAGAGCTCACTCCTACGAGCAGTACTTC. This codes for CASSSIGRAHSYEQYF. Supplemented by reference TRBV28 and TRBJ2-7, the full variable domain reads DVKVTQSSRYLVKRTGEKVFLECVQDMDHENMFWYRQDPGLGLRLIYFSYDVKMKEKGDIPEGYSVSREKKERFSLILESASTNQTSMYLCASSSIGRAHSYEQYFGPGTRLTVT.

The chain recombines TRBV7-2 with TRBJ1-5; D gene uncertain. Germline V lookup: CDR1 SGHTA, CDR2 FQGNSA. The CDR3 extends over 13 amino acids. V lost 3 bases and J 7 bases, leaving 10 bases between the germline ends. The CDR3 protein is CASSFTRGQPQHF. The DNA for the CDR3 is TGTGCCAGCAGCTTTACTCGGGGACAGCCCCAGCATTTT.

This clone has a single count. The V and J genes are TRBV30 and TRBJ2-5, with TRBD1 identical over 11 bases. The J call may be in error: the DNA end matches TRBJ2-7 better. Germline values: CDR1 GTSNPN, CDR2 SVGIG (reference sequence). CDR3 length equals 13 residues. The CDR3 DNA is TGTGCCTGGTCCCGGGACAGGGGGGACGAGCAGTACTTC. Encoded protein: CAWSRDRGDEQYF.

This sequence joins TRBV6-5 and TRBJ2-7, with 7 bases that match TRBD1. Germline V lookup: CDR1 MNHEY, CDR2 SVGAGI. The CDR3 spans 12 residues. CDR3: CVTKQGSYEQYF. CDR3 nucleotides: TGTGTCACGAAACAGGGGTCCTACGAGCAGTACTTC.

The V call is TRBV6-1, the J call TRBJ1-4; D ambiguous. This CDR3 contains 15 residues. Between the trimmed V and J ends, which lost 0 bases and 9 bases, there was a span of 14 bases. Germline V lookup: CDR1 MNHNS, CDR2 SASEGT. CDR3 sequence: CASSEANGLMKKLFF. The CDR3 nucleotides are TGTGCCAGCAGTGAAGCGAACGGTTTAATGAAAAAACTGTTTTTT.

CDR3 loop: CASSSHGEANTEAFF. DNA of the CDR3: TGTGCCAGCAGCTCCCACGGTGAGGCGAACACTGAAGCTTTCTTT. The chain couples TRBV7-9 to TRBJ1-1, with D uncertain. The CDR3 is 15 residues long. CDR1 is SEHNR, CDR2 FQNEAQ, per germline (reference sequence). V was trimmed by 4 bases and J by 1 base, leaving 13 bases between them.

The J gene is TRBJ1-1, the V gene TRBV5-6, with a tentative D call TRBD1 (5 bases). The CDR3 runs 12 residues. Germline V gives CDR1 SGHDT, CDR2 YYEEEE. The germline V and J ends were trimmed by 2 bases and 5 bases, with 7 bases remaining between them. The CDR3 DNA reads TGTGCCAGCAGCTTCGGGGGTACTGAAGCTTTCTTT. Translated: CASSFGGTEAFF.

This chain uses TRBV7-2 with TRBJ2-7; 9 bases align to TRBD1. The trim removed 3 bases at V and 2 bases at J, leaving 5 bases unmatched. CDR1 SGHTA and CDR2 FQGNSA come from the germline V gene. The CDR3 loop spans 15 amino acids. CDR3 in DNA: TGTGCCAGCAGCTTCACCGGGACAGGGACCTACGAGCAGTACTTC. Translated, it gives CASSFTGTGTYEQYF.

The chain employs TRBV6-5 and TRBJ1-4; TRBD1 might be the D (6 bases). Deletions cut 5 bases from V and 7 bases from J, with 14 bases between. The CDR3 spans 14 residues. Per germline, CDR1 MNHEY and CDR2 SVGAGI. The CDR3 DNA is TGTGCCAGCAGTGCAACACAGGGAATTGAAAAACTGTTTTTT. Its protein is CASSATQGIEKLFF.

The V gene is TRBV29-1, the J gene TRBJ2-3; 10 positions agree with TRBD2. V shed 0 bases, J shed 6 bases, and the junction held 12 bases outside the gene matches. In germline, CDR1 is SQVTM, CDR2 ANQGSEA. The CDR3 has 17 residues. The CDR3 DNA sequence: TGCAGCGTTGAAGATTTCCAGCGGGAGGGGGAAGGGGATACGCAGTATTTT. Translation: CSVEDFQREGEGDTQYF.

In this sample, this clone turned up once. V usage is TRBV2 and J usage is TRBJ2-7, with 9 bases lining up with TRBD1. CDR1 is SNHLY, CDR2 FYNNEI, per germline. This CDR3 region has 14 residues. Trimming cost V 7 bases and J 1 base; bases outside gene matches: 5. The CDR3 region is CASKTGGASYEQYF. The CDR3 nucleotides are TGTGCCAGCAAAACAGGGGGCGCATCCTACGAGCAGTACTTC.

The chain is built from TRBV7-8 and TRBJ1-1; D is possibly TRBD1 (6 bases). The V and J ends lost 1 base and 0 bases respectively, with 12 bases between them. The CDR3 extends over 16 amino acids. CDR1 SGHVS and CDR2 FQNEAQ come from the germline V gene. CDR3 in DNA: TGTGCCAGCAGCTTAGTGGCAGGGGCCATGAACACTGAAGCTTTCTTT. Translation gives CASSLVAGAMNTEAFF.

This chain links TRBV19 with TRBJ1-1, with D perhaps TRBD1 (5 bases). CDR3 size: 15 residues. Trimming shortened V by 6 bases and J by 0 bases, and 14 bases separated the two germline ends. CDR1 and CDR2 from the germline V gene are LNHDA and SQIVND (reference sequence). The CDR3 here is CASRLNGGLNTEAFF. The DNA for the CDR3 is TGTGCCAGTAGACTGAACGGGGGATTGAACACTGAAGCTTTCTTT.

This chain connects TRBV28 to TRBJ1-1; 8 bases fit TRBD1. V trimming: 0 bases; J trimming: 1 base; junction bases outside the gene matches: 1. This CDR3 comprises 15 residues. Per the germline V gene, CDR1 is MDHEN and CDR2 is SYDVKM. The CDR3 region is CASSLWGQANTEAFF. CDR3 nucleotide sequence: TGTGCCAGCAGTTTATGGGGACAGGCGAACACTGAAGCTTTCTTT.

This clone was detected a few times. The CDR3 DNA follows: TGTGCCAGCAGTGAAGGATGGACTAGCGGGGGAATCGATACGCAGTATTTT. It specifies CASSEGWTSGGIDTQYF. The chain joins TRBV6-1 to TRBJ2-3; 13 nucleotides line up with TRBD2. The CDR3 spans 17 residues. V trimming: 1 base; J trimming: 6 bases; junction bases outside the gene matches: 7. The germline V gene has CDR1 MNHNS and CDR2 SASEGT.

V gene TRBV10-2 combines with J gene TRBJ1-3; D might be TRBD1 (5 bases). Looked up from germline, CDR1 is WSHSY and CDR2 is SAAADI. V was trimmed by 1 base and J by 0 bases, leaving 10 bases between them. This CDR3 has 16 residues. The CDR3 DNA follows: TGCGCCAGCAGTGAGTGGGGGGGGAGCTCTGGAAACACCATATATTTT. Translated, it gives CASSEWGGSSGNTIYF.

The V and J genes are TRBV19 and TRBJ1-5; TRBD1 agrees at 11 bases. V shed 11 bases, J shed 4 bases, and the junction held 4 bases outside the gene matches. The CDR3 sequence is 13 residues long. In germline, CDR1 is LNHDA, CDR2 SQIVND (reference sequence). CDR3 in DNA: TGTGCCGGGGGACAGGGGGTAAATCAGCCCCAGCATTTT. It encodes CAGGQGVNQPQHF.

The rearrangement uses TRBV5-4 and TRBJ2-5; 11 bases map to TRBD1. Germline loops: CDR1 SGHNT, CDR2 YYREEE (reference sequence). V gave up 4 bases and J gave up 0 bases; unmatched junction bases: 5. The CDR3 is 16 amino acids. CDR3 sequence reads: CASSRPGQGDQETQYF. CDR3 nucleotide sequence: TGTGCCAGCAGCCGGCCGGGACAGGGGGACCAAGAGACCCAGTACTTC. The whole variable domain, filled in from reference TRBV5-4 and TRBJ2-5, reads ETGVTQSPTHLIKTRGQQVTLRCSSQSGHNTVSWYQQALGQGPQFIFQYYREEENGRGNFPPRFSGLQFPNYSSELNVNALELDDSALYLCASSRPGQGDQETQYFGPGTRLLVL.